The sequence of this T cell receptor (beta chain) was determined in a study of T cell repertoires in cytomegalovirus infection. About the research overall: Public TCR beta signatures were indicative of both CMV infection and a matching HLA type. Study-level findings and limits: What dominated the ex vivo response were HLA-C-restricted CMV-specific TCR beta clonotypes. Frequencies of public TCR beta families were cumulated, and this identified carriers of CMV plus the relevant HLA.

A single record per CDR3 protein comes from TCRdb applying MiXCR to the reads. Here the sample spans about 100,000 distinct CDR3 sequences, approximately 17% being singletons. The table lists this clonotype with many counts. Its antigen is not known. The V end lost 5 bases, the J end lost 9 bases, and 11 bases lay between the germline ends. Germline V gene sequence: CDR1 SGHVS, CDR2 FNYEAQ. CDR3 length equals 12 residues. Sequenced: PBMCs. V and J are TRBV7-6 and TRBJ2-1, with D hard to call. The clonotype comes from a human donor in good health (CMV status not recorded). Some clones in this sample may be carry-over from other donors' samples. This CDR3 reads CASSPVVGEQFF. CDR3 sequence (DNA): TGTGCCAGCAGCCCTGTCGTGGGTGAGCAGTTCTTC.